This TCR beta chain was captured in a study of blood T cell repertoires in COVID-19. Study information: Spain, Italy and the United States supplied samples that represented acute and convalescent COVID-19. PBMCs, B-cell-depleted T cells, or T cells provided the cDNA or gDNA that made up the material.

TCRdb's table, derived via immunoSEQ multiplex PCR, lists solely in-frame clones and lacks some. This table holds around 190,000 clones, roughly 77% found once. V shed 6 bases and J 0 bases; nucleotides not matched to a gene: 6. Germline V gene lookup returns CDR1 LGHNT and CDR2 FRNRAP. The CDR3 runs 16 residues. Assignment of participants to cohorts was predicated upon participant-reported clinical history. Symptom resolution, clearance, or two negative PCRs marked donors in Cohort 3 as recovered. This chain links TRBV12-5 with TRBJ2-2; 8 nucleotides align to TRBD1. This clonotype was sampled from a man in his forties or fifties who had recovered from COVID-19. Specimen: PBMCs or T cells enriched from blood (not recorded which). In DNA form, the CDR3 reads TGTGCTAGTGGCCGGGACAGGCGTCCGAACACCGGGGAGCTGTTTTTT. Residues: CASGRDRRPNTGELFF.